The 9 T cell receptor beta chains below were found in one sample sequenced in a study of T-cell reconstitution after alpha-beta-depleted transplantation in children. A TCRbeta library incorporating unique molecular identifiers was prepared. Via MiXCR, TCRdb re-called the PCR reads, giving one row per CDR3 protein. This repertoire shows hundreds of thousands of distinct CDR3 sequences, 16% found once; its top ten account for just under 30%. Sequenced material: PBMCs, mostly from graft donor cells, taken 360 days after TCRalphabeta/CD19-depleted stem cell transplant. The receptors originated from a boy under two years old who had a stem cell transplant for Wiskott-Aldrich syndrome, so the T cells may come from the graft donor.

Here the CDR3 DNA reads TGTGCCAGCAGCGGGGGACTAGCAGGCTCCTACGAGCAGTACTTC. Residues: CASSGGLAGSYEQYF. This rearrangement joins TRBV13 to TRBJ2-7, with 9 positions matching TRBD2. The CDR3 has 15 residues. Germline CDR1 is PRHDT and CDR2 is FYEKMQ (reference sequence). V lost 5 bases, J lost 0 bases, and 5 bases stayed unmatched. The complete variable domain, with remaining parts taken from reference TRBV13 and TRBJ2-7, reads AAGVIQSPRHLIKEKRETATLKCYPIPRHDTVYWYQQGPGQDPQFLISFYEKMQSDKGSIPDRFSAQQFSDYHSELNMSSLELGDSALYFCASSGGLAGSYEQYFGPGTRLTVT.

In nucleotides, the CDR3 is TGTGCCAGCAGCTTCATTTTGGGGGCCCGGTCCTACGAGCAGTACTTC. Translating gives CASSFILGARSYEQYF. The J gene is TRBJ2-7, the V gene TRBV7-8; a possible D gene is TRBD1 (6 bases). The V end lost 3 bases, the J end lost 1 base, and 16 bases lay between the germline ends. CDR1 and CDR2 from the germline V gene are SGHVS and FQNEAQ. The CDR3 covers 16 residues.

This clonotype was seen only a few times. The chain combines TRBV7-2 with TRBJ2-5; 13 nucleotides match TRBD2. Trimming at V came to 5 bases and at J to 3 bases, leaving 6 bases not matched to a gene. The germline V gene has CDR1 SGHTA and CDR2 FQGNSA. This CDR3 is 16 amino acids long. CDR3 nucleotide sequence: TGTGCCAGCAGCCCTACCGGGACTAGCGGGAAAGAGACCCAGTACTTC. As protein: CASSPTGTSGKETQYF.

At least ten counts were recorded for this clonotype. The chain joins TRBV25-1 to TRBJ2-2; 14 bases agree with TRBD2. This CDR3 spans 17 amino acids. Germline CDR1 is MGHDK and CDR2 is SYGVNS. V lost 6 bases to trimming and J lost 7 bases; unmatched junction nucleotides: 10. The CDR3 is CASSPGLAGGRNGELFF. The CDR3 DNA reads as TGTGCCAGCAGCCCTGGACTAGCGGGGGGTCGGAACGGGGAGCTGTTTTTT.

This clonotype turned up a few times. V and J are TRBV5-1 and TRBJ2-7; 10 bases agree with TRBD2. V was clipped by 4 bases and J by 3 bases; unmatched bases: 10. CDR3 length equals 16 residues. The germline CDR1 and CDR2 sequences are SGHRS and YFSETQ. Here the CDR3 reads CASSPSRTSGLYEQYF. CDR3 sequence (DNA): TGCGCCAGCAGCCCCAGTCGGACTAGCGGCCTCTACGAGCAGTACTTC.

This CDR3 is CASSSTPGGYEQYF. CDR3 nucleotides: TGTGCCAGCTCCTCGACCCCGGGGGGCTACGAGCAGTACTTC. The J gene is TRBJ2-7, the V gene TRBV18, with TRBD2 matching over 7 bases. Per germline, CDR1 KGHSH and CDR2 LQKENI. Unmatched junction bases numbered 8, after V lost 6 bases and J lost 3 bases. The CDR3 is made up of 14 amino acids. Full variable domain (remainder filled in from reference TRBV18 and TRBJ2-7): NAGVMQNPRHLVRRRGQEARLRCSPMKGHSHVYWYRQLPEEGLKFMVYLQKENIIDESGMPKERFSAEFPKEGPSILRIQQVVRGDSAAYFCASSSTPGGYEQYFGPGTRLTVT.

This clonotype was counted only a few times. The CDR3 here is CASSETGPSYEQYF. CDR3 nucleotides: TGTGCCAGCAGTGAAACAGGCCCGTCCTACGAGCAGTACTTC. The gene calls are TRBV2 and TRBJ2-7, with D perhaps TRBD1 (5 bases). CDR3 length: 14 amino acids. Germline values: CDR1 SNHLY, CDR2 FYNNEI. Trimming took off 2 bases at V and 1 base at J, with 9 bases between the two ends.

This chain links TRBV27 with TRBJ2-1; a weak D match, TRBD1 (5 bases). In germline, CDR1 is MNHEY, CDR2 SMNVEV (reference sequence). The CDR3 runs 16 residues. The V and J ends lost 2 bases and 8 bases respectively, with 19 bases between them. This CDR3 reads CASSLVVQGPPHEQFF. CDR3 nucleotide sequence: TGTGCCAGCAGTTTAGTTGTGCAGGGCCCTCCTCATGAGCAGTTCTTC.

The chain carries TRBV5-1 and TRBJ2-1; D gene uncertain. V was trimmed by 4 bases and J by 10 bases, leaving 9 bases between them. Germline V gene sequence: CDR1 SGHRS, CDR2 YFSETQ. The CDR3 covers 11 residues. Written as DNA, the CDR3 is TGCGCCAGCAGCCCCGCCGTCGAGCAGTTCTTC. Protein product: CASSPAVEQFF.